The next 7 T cell receptor beta chains were all read from a single sample in a study of T cells in localized non-small cell lung cancer. Profiled with immunoSEQ multiplex PCR; TCRdb holds only in-frame clones, not every one. The sample lists approximately 65,000 clones, roughly four fifths occurring once. The specimen comprised PBMCs, sampled before any cancer treatment. The receptors were gathered from a man aged 35 to 69 with stage II lung adenocarcinoma.

Many counts were recorded for this clone. The chain joins TRBV2 to TRBJ2-6; unclear D gene. CDR1 and CDR2 (germline): SNHLY, FYNNEI. Trimming shortened V by 3 bases and J by 0 bases, and 3 bases separated the two germline ends. CDR3 length: 14 amino acids. The CDR3 nucleotides are TGTGCCAGCAGTGATTACTCTGGGGCCAACGTCCTGACTTTC. Amino acid sequence: CASSDYSGANVLTF.

The genes are TRBV19 and TRBJ1-5, with D possibly being TRBD1 (5 bases). This CDR3 spans 13 amino acids. V gave up 5 bases and J gave up 2 bases, with 7 bases separating them. The germline V gene encodes CDR1 LNHDA and CDR2 SQIVND (reference sequence). DNA of the CDR3: TGTGCCAGTAGTGGGGACGGCAATCAGCCCCAGCATTTT. It translates to CASSGDGNQPQHF.

The chain uses TRBV29-1 and TRBJ2-7, with 8 bases aligning to TRBD1. Germline loops: CDR1 SQVTM, CDR2 ANQGSEA. Trimming removed 6 bases from V and 1 base from J; junction bases left unmatched: 8. This CDR3 contains 14 residues. The CDR3 reads CSVAGTGSSYEQYF. The CDR3 DNA follows: TGCAGCGTGGCCGGGACAGGTTCGTCCTACGAGCAGTACTTC.

This sequence joins TRBV4-2 and TRBJ2-5, with 13 positions matching TRBD2. Germline assignment: CDR1 LGHNA and CDR2 YNFKEQ. The J segment lost 5 bases and the V segment lost 0 bases, leaving 9 bases of the junction unmatched. This CDR3 comprises 18 residues. The CDR3 DNA is TGTGCCAGCAGCCAAGAACTAGCGGGAGGGCCAGAGATTGAGACCCAGTACTTC. Translation gives CASSQELAGGPEIETQYF.

The rearrangement joins TRBV15 to TRBJ2-5, with 12 bases that match TRBD2. The J call may be faulty, since TRBJ2-7 better matches the DNA end. The CDR3 is 16 amino acids. Germline-derived CDR1 and CDR2 are LNHNV and YYDKDF (reference sequence). The CDR3 spells CATSRDRTSGIYEQYF. CDR3 nucleotides: TGTGCCACCAGCAGAGATCGGACTAGCGGGATTTACGAGCAGTACTTC.

The chain is built from TRBV9 and TRBJ2-1; 10 bases align to TRBD2. With V trimmed by 4 bases and J by 7 bases, 14 bases remained unmatched. The CDR3 runs 17 residues. Germline V gene lookup returns CDR1 SGDLS and CDR2 YYNGEE. The CDR3 protein is CASSLSEGSGRSNEQFF. CDR3 nucleotides: TGTGCCAGCAGCCTCTCCGAGGGTAGCGGGAGGAGTAATGAGCAGTTCTTC.

This rearrangement joins TRBV29-1 to TRBJ2-1; tentatively, D is TRBD2 (6 bases). Germline V gene data show CDR1 as SQVTM and CDR2 as ANQGSEA. This CDR3 contains 14 residues. The V and J ends lost 8 bases and 0 bases respectively, with 14 bases between them. CDR3: CSFPSEFSYNEQFF. CDR3 nucleotides: TGCAGCTTTCCTAGCGAATTCTCCTACAATGAGCAGTTCTTC.